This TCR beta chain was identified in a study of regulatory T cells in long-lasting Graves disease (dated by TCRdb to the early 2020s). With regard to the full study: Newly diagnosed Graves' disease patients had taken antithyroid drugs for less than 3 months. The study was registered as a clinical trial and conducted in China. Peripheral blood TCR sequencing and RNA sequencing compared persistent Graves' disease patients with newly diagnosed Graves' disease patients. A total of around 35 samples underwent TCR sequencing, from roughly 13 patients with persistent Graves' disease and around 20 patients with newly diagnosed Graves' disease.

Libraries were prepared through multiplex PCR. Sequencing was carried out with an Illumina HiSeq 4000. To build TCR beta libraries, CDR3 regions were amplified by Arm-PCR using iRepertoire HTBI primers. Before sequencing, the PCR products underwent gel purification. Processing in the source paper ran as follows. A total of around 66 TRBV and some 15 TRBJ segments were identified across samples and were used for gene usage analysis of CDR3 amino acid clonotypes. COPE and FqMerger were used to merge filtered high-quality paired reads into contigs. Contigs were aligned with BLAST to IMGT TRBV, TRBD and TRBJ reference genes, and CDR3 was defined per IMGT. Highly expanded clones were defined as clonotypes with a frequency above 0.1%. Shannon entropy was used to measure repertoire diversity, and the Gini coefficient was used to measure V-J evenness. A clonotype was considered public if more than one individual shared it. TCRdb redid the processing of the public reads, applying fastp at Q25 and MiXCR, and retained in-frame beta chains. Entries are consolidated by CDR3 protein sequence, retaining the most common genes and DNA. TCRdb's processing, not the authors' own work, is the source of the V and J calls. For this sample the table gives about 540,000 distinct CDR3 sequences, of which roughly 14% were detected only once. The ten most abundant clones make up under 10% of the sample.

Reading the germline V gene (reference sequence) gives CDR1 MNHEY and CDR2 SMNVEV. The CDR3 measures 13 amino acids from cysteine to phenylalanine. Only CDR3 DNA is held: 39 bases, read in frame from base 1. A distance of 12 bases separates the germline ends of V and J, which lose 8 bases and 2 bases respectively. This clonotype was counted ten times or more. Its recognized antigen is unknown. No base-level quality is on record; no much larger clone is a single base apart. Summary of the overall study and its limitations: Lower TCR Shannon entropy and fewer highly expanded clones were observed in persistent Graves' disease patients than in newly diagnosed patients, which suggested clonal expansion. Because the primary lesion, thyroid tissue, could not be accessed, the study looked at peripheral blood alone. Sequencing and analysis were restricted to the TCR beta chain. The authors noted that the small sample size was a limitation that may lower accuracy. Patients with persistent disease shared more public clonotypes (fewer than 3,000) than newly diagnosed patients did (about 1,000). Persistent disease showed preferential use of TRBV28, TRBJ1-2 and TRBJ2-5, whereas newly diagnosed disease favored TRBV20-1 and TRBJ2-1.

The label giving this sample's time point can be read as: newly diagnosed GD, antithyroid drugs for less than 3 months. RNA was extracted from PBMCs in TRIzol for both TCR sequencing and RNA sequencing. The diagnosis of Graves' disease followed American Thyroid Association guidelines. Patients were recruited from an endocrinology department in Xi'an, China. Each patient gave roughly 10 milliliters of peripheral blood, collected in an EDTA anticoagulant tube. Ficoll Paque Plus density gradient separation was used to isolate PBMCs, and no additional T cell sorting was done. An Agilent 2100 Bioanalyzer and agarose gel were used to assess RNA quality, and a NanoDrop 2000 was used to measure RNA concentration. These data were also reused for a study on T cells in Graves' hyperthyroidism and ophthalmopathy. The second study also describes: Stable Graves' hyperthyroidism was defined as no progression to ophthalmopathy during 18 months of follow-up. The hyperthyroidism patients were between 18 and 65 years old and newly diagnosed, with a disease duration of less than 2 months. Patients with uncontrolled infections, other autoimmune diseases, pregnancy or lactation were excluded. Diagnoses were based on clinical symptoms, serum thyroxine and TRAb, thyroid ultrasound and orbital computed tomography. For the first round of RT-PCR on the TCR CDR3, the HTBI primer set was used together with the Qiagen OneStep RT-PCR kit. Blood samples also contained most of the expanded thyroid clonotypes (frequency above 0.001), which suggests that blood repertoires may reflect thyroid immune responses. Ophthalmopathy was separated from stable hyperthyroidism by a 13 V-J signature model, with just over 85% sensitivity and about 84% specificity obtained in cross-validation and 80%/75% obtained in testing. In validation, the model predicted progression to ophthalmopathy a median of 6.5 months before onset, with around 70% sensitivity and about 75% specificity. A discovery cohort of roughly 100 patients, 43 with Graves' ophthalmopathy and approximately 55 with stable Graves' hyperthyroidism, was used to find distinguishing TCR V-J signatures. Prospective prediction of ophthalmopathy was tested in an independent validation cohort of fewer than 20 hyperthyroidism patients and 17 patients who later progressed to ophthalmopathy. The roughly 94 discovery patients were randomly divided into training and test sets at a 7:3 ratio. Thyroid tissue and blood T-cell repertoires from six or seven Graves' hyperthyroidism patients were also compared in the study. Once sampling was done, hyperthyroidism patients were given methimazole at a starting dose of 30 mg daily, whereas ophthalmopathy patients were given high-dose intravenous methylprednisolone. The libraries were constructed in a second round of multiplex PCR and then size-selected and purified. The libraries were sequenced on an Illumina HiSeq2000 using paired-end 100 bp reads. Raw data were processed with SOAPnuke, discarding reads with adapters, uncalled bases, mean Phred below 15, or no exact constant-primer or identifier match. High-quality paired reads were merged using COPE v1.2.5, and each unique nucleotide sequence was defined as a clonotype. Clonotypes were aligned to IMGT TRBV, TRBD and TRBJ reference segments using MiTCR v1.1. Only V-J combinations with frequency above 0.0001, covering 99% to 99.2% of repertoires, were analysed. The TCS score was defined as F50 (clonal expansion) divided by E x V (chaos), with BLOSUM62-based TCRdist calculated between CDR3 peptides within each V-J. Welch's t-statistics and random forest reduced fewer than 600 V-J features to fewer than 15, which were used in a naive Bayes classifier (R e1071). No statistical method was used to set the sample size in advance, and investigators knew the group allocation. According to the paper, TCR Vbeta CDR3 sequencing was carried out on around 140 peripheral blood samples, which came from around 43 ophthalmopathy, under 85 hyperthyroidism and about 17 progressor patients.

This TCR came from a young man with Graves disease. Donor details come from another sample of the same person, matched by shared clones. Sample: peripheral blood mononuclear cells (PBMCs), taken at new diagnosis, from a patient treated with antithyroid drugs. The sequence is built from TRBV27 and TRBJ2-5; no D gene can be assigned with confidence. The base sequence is TGTGCCAGCCGCCGACGGCCTCAAGAGACCCAGTACTTC. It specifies CASRRRPQETQYF.